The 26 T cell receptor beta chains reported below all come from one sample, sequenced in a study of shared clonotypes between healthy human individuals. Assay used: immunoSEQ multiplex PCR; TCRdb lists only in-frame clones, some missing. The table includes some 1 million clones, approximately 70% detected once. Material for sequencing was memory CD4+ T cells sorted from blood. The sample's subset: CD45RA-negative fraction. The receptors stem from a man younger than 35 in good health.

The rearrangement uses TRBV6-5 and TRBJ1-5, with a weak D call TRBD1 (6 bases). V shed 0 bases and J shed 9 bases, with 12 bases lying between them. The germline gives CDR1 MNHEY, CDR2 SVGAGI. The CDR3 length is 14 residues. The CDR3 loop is CASSYSPGAGPQHF. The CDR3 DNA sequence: TGTGCCAGCAGTTACTCGCCAGGGGCAGGGCCCCAGCATTTT.

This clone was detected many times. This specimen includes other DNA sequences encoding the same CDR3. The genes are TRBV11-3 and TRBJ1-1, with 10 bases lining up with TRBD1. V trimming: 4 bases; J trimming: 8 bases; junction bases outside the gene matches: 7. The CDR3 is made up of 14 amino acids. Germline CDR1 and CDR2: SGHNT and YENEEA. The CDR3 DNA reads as TGTGCCAGCAGCTCCAACCCGGGACAGGGGGAAGCTTTCTTT. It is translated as CASSSNPGQGEAFF. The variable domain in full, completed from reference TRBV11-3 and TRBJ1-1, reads EAGVVQSPRYKIIEKKQPVAFWCNPISGHNTLYWYLQNLGQGPELLIRYENEEAVDDSQLPKDRFSAERLKGVDSTLKIQPAELGDSAVYLCASSSNPGQGEAFFGQGTRLTVV.

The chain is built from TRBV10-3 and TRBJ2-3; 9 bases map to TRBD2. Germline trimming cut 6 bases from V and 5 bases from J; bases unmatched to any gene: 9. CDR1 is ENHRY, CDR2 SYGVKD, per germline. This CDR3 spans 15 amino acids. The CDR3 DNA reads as TGTGCCATCAGCGAGGGCGGGAGGGCCCGAGATACGCAGTATTTT. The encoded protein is CAISEGGRARDTQYF.

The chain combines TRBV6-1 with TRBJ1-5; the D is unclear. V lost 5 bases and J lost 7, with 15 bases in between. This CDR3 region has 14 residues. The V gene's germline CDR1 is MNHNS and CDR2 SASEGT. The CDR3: CASSPPLKGQPQHF. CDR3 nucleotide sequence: TGTGCCAGCAGTCCCCCCCTAAAGGGACAGCCCCAGCATTTT.

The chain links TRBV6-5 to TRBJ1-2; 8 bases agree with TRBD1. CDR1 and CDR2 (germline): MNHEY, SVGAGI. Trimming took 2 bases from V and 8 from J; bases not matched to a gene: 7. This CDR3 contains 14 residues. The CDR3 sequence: CASSYRQGAGGYTF. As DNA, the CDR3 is TGTGCCAGCAGTTACCGCCAGGGGGCTGGGGGCTACACCTTC.

CDR3 nucleotide sequence: TGCGCCAGCAGCAGGAGACAGGAGATTCCCCTAAATCAGCCCCAGCATTTT. Its translation is CASSRRQEIPLNQPQHF. The rearrangement uses TRBV4-1 and TRBJ1-5; TRBD1 is a possible D gene (6 bases). V gave up 5 bases and J gave up 4 bases, with 21 bases separating them. The CDR3 is 17 amino acids. CDR1 and CDR2 from the germline V gene are MGHRA and YSYEKL.

As DNA, the CDR3 is TGTGCCAGCAGCCCGACTACTAGGGACATTCAGTACTTC. Amino acids: CASSPTTRDIQYF. The chain is built from TRBV7-3 and TRBJ2-4; D perhaps matches TRBD2 (5 bases). Germline assignment: CDR1 SGHTA and CDR2 FQGTGA. There are 13 residues in the CDR3. V was trimmed by 5 bases and J by 8 bases, leaving 13 bases between them.

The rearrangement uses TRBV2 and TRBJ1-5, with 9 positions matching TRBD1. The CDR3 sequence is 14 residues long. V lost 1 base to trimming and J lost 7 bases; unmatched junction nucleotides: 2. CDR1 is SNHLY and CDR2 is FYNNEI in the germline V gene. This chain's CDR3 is CASSEGQGVQPQHF. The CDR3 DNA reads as TGTGCCAGCAGTGAAGGACAGGGGGTGCAGCCCCAGCATTTT.

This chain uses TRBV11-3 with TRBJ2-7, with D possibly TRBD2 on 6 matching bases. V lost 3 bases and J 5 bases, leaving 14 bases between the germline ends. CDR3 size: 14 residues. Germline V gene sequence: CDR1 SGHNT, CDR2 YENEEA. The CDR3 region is CASSLGGGSNEQYF. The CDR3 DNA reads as TGTGCCAGCAGCTTGGGGGGAGGTAGCAACGAGCAGTACTTC.

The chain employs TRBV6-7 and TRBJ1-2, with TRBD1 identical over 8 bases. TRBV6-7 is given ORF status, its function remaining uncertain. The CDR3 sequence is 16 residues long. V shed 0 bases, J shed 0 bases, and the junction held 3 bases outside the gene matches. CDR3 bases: TGTGCCAGCAGTTACTCGGACAGGGTAGCTAACTATGGCTACACCTTC. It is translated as CASSYSDRVANYGYTF.

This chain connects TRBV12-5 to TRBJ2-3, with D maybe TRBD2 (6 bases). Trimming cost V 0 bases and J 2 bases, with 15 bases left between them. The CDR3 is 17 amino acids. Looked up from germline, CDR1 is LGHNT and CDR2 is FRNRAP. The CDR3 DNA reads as TGTGCTAGTGGTTTGGTAATGGGTAGCGGTTCCACAGATACGCAGTATTTT. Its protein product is CASGLVMGSGSTDTQYF.

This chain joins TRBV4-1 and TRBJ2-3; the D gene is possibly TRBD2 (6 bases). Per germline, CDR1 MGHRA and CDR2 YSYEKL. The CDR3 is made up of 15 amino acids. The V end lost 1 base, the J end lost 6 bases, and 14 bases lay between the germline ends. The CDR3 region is CASSQAGTSADTQYF. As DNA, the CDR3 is TGCGCCAGCAGCCAAGCGGGGACTTCAGCTGATACGCAGTATTTT.

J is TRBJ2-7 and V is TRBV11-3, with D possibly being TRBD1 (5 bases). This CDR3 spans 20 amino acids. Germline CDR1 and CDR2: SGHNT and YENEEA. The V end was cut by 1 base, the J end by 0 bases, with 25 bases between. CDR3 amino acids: CASSLVVVGRASESSYEQYF. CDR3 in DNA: TGTGCCAGCAGCTTAGTCGTTGTCGGCAGGGCAAGCGAAAGCTCCTACGAGCAGTACTTC.

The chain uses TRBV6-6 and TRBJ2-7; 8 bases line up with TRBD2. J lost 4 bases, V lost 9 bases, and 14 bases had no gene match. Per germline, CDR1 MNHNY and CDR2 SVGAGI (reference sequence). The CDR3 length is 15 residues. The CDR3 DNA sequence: TGTGCCAGTGCATCCCAACCGGGACTAGTTTACGAGCAGTACTTC. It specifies CASASQPGLVYEQYF.

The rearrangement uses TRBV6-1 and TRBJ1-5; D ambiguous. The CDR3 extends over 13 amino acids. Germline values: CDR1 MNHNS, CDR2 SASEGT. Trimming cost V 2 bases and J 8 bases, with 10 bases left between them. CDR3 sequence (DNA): TGTGCCAGCAGTGAATTTTTGATAAAGCCCCAGCATTTT. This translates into CASSEFLIKPQHF.

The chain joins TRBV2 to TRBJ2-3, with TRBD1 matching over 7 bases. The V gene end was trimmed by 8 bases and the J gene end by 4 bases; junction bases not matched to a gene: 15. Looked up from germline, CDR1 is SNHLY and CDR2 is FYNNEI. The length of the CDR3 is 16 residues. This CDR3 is CASLGVPGQRSDTQYF. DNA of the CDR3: TGTGCCAGCCTCGGGGTTCCGGGACAGAGGTCAGATACGCAGTATTTT.

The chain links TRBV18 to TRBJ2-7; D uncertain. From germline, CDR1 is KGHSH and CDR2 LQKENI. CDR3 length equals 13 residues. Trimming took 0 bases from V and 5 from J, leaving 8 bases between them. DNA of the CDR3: TGTGCCAGCTCACCACCGTCGTTCAACGAGCAGTACTTC. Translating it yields CASSPPSFNEQYF.

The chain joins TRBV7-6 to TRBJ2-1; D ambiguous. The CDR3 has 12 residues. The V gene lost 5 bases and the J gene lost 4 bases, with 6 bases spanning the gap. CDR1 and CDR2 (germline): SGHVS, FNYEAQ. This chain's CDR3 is CASSTRYNEQFF. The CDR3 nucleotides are TGTGCCAGCAGCACACGTTACAATGAGCAGTTCTTC.

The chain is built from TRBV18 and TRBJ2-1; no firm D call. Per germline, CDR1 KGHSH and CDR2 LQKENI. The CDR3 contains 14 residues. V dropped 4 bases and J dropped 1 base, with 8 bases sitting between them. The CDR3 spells CASSQQVSYNEQFF. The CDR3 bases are TGTGCCAGCTCACAGCAGGTTTCCTACAATGAGCAGTTCTTC.

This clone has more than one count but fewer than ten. CDR3 sequence: CASSVGASGRIGNEQYF. CDR3 in DNA: TGTGCCAGCAGCGTAGGGGCGAGCGGGAGAATAGGCAACGAGCAGTACTTC. This chain uses TRBV9 with TRBJ2-7; the match to TRBD2 covers 8 bases. The CDR3 covers 17 residues. The germline V gene has CDR1 SGDLS and CDR2 YYNGEE. Germline trimming cut 0 bases from V and 5 bases from J; bases unmatched to any gene: 13.

CDR3 coding DNA: TGTGCCAGCACTTCGGGACAGGGAAATCAGCCCCAGCATTTT. It is translated as CASTSGQGNQPQHF. The gene calls are TRBV6-1 and TRBJ1-5; 9 bases are a match to TRBD1. Per the germline V gene, CDR1 is MNHNS and CDR2 is SASEGT. V was pared by 7 bases and J by 4 bases, with 5 bases of the junction left unmatched. CDR3 size: 14 residues.

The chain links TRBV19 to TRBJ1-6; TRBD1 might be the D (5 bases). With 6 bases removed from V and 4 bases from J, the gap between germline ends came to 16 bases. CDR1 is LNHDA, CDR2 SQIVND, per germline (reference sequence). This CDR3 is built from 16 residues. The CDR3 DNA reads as TGTGCCAGTAGGTGGGGCGCATTTGGGTATAATTCACCCCTCCACTTT. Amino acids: CASRWGAFGYNSPLHF.

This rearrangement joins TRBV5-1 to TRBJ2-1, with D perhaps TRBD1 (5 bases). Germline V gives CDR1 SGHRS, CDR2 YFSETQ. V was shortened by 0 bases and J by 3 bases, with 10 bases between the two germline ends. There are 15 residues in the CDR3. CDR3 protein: CASSLEQGNYNEQFF. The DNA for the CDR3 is TGCGCCAGCAGCTTGGAGCAGGGTAACTACAATGAGCAGTTCTTC.

The CDR3 bases are TGCGCCAGCAGCCAAGGGTCCGGGGTCTCCCCTACCTACGAGCAGTACTTC. It specifies CASSQGSGVSPTYEQYF. V gene TRBV4-3 combines with J gene TRBJ2-7; tentatively, D is TRBD2 (5 bases). V lost 1 base and J 2 bases, leaving 18 bases between the germline ends. The CDR3 covers 17 residues. Germline values: CDR1 LGHNA, CDR2 YSLEER.

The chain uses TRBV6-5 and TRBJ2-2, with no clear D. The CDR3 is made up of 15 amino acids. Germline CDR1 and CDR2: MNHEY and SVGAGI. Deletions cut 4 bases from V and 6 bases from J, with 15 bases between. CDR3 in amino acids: CASSLNGRGAGELFF. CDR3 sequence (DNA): TGTGCCAGCAGTTTAAATGGGCGCGGCGCCGGGGAGCTGTTTTTT.

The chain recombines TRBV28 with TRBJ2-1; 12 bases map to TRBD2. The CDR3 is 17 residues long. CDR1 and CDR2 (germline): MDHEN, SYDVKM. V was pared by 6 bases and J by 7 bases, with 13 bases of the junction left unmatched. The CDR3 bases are TGTGCCAGCAGGTTACTAGCGGGGGGCTCCGCGGGTAATGAGCAGTTCTTC. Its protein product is CASRLLAGGSAGNEQFF.